Listed below are T cell receptor beta chains from one sample, sequenced in a study of cytomegalovirus exposure and HLA in healthy donors. Generated by immunoSEQ multiplex PCR, the TCRdb table keeps only in-frame clones and is missing some. The repertoire holds under 200,000 clones, with roughly 80% as singletons. What was sequenced was PBMCs. These receptors were taken from a woman in her thirties in good health and CMV-seropositive. Each CDR3 is given with its conserved first and last residue. Each record gives: V gene, D gene, J gene, clone size, CDR3 DNA, CDR3 protein. A D gene is named only where the DNA matches it firmly. Clone size appears in some rows only: once, few, many, or a class for an expanded clone.

TRBV5-1	-	TRBJ1-2	-	TGCGCCAGCAGCTTGCGGGGGGATGGCTACACCTTC	CASSLRGDGYTF
TRBV13	TRBD2	TRBJ2-3	-	TGTGCCAGCAGCTCTGGACTAGCAACAGATACGCAGTATTTT	CASSSGLATDTQYF
TRBV18	-	TRBJ1-3	-	TGTGCCAGCTCACCACTCACAGGGAAGGGAAACACCATATATTTT	CASSPLTGKGNTIYF
TRBV5-4	TRBD2	TRBJ2-1	-	TGTGCCAGCAGCCCTCGACTAGCGGGGGTTTCCTACAATGAGCAGTTCTTC	CASSPRLAGVSYNEQFF
TRBV5-8	TRBD1	TRBJ1-4	-	TGTGCCAGCAGCCTGGGGACAGGGGGCTTTACTAATGAAAAACTGTTTTTT	CASSLGTGGFTNEKLFF
TRBV4-3	TRBD1	TRBJ1-1	-	TGCGCCAGCAGCCAAGATAGGGAGGGACAGGGTAATGCTGAAGCTTTCTTT	CASSQDREGQGNAEAFF
TRBV10-3	-	TRBJ1-1	-	TGTGCCATCAGTCCCCGGGAGAACACTGAAGCTTTCTTT	CAISPRENTEAFF
TRBV19	TRBD1	TRBJ1-2	-	TGTGCCAGTAGTATGGCAGGGGGACTTTCTGGCTACACCTTC	CASSMAGGLSGYTF
TRBV6-4	TRBD1	TRBJ1-2	-	TGTGCCAGCAGCGAACAGGGGGCTGGTGGCTACACCTTC	CASSEQGAGGYTF
TRBV5-6	-	TRBJ2-7	-	TGTGCCAGCAGCTTGCGCCAGGGCGGCGAGCAGTACTTC	CASSLRQGGEQYF
TRBV5-1	-	TRBJ2-1	-	TGCGCCAGCAGCTTCGGCGGGGACAATGAGCAGTTCTTC	CASSFGGDNEQFF
TRBV4-2	-	TRBJ2-7	once	TGTGCCAGCAGCCAAGACAGGTTCTACGAGCAGTACTTC	CASSQDRFYEQYF
TRBV13	TRBD1	TRBJ1-2	-	TGTGCCAGCAGCTCGACGCAGGGTACAGGGGATGGCTACACCTTC	CASSSTQGTGDGYTF
TRBV10-2	TRBD2	TRBJ2-1	-	TGCGCCAGCAGTATCCGGCTAGCGGGGAACAATGAGCAGTTCTTC	CASSIRLAGNNEQFF
TRBV6-5	-	TRBJ2-3	-	TGTGCCAGCAGGCCGAGCGGCACAGATACGCAGTATTTT	CASRPSGTDTQYF
TRBV28	-	TRBJ2-7	-	TGTGCCAGCAGCCTCTTAAGAGTCGGGCAGTACTTC	CASSLLRVGQYF
TRBV7-9	TRBD2	TRBJ2-1	-	TGTGCCAGCAGCCCTGGGACTAGCGGGGTAGTGTTCTTC	CASSPGTSGVVFF